Below are 18 T cell receptor beta chains sequenced from a single sample in a study. TCRdb analysed the RT-PCR reads with MiXCR anew, one entry per CDR3 protein. This sample has 550,000 to 750,000 distinct CDR3 sequences, with approximately 15% found just once. Specimen: memory CD4+ T cells from blood. Every receptor here comes from a female donor in good health, serving as a healthy control.

This clonotype was detected a few times. The chain carries TRBV5-1 and TRBJ1-1; the D gene is possibly TRBD1 (5 bases). The V gene's germline CDR1 is SGHRS and CDR2 YFSETQ. The CDR3 loop spans 17 amino acids. V was clipped by 2 bases and J by 0 bases, with 17 bases between them. In DNA form, the CDR3 reads TGCGCCAGCAGCTTCACCGCGGTGGACACCATGAACACTGAAGCTTTCTTT. Translating it yields CASSFTAVDTMNTEAFF.

The rearrangement uses TRBV25-1 and TRBJ1-1, with 8 bases matching TRBD1. This CDR3 has 15 residues. V gave up 3 bases and J gave up 0 bases; unmatched junction bases: 3. Germline-derived CDR1 and CDR2 are MGHDK and SYGVNS. The CDR3 reads CASSEDRELNTEAFF. The CDR3 region has the DNA TGTGCCAGCAGTGAGGACAGGGAGTTGAACACTGAAGCTTTCTTT.

The chain employs TRBV6-2 or TRBV6-3 and TRBJ1-1; 7 nucleotides align to TRBD1. The germline gives CDR1 MNHEY, CDR2 SVGEGT. The CDR3 runs to 14 residues. The junction had 8 bases not matched to a gene; V was cut back by 7 bases and J by 3 bases. Here the CDR3 reads CASTRGQWDTEAFF. As DNA, the CDR3 is TGTGCCAGCACCCGGGGACAGTGGGACACTGAAGCTTTCTTT.

This chain links TRBV6-5 with TRBJ2-7, with 8 bases identical to TRBD2. The CDR3 length is 14 residues. V lost 5 bases and J lost 0; bases outside the gene matches: 3. Germline V gene sequence: CDR1 MNHEY, CDR2 SVGAGI. This chain's CDR3 is CASSREGSSYEQYF. CDR3 bases: TGTGCCAGCAGTCGGGAGGGGAGCTCCTACGAGCAGTACTTC.

The rearrangement uses TRBV12-3 or TRBV12-4 and TRBJ1-3; 7 bases agree with TRBD1. CDR3 size: 14 residues. The trim removed 8 bases at V and 2 bases at J, leaving 6 bases unmatched. The CDR3 DNA is TGTGCCAGCGAATACGACAGGGCTGGAAACACCATATATTTT. Protein sequence: CASEYDRAGNTIYF.

The chain recombines TRBV6-5 with TRBJ1-1, with D unclear. The V and J ends lost 6 bases and 1 base respectively, with 12 bases between them. Germline lookup yields CDR1 MNHEY and CDR2 SVGAGI. The CDR3 loop spans 14 amino acids. CDR3 sequence (DNA): TGTGCCAGCAGCCTCTCCATAGGGAACACTGAAGCTTTCTTT. Protein sequence: CASSLSIGNTEAFF.

This clonotype occurred a few times. This chain links TRBV27 with TRBJ1-5; D is uncertain. Trimming took 6 bases from V and 5 from J, leaving 8 bases between them. Germline CDR1 is MNHEY and CDR2 is SMNVEV (reference sequence). The CDR3 contains 12 residues. The CDR3: CASSHGDQPQHF. DNA for the CDR3: TGTGCCAGCAGCCACGGCGATCAGCCCCAGCATTTT.

The genes are TRBV4-3 and TRBJ2-2, with 10 bases matching TRBD2. There are 18 residues in the CDR3. Germline CDR1 and CDR2: LGHNA and YSLEER. J was trimmed by 6 bases and V by 1 base; bases with no gene match: 11. CDR3: CASSQAILLAGVAGELFF. CDR3 bases: TGCGCCAGCAGCCAAGCAATTTTGCTAGCGGGAGTTGCCGGGGAGCTGTTTTTT.

The chain recombines TRBV7-9 with TRBJ2-5, with a possible D match to TRBD2 (5 bases). Deletions cut 7 bases from V and 1 base from J, with 16 bases between. Germline CDR1 and CDR2: SEHNR and FQNEAQ (reference sequence). The CDR3 runs to 15 residues. CDR3 amino acids: CASIPKPGTQETQYF. CDR3 DNA: TGTGCCAGCATCCCCAAACCGGGAACCCAAGAGACCCAGTACTTC.

The chain combines TRBV6-1 with TRBJ2-5; D may be TRBD2 (6 bases). The CDR3 extends over 15 amino acids. The V gene lost 8 bases and the J gene lost 4 bases, with 20 bases spanning the gap. Germline V lookup: CDR1 MNHNS, CDR2 SASEGT. DNA of the CDR3: TGTGCCAGCCGACGACGGGACTCCTCCGGAGAGACCCAGTACTTC. Amino acids: CASRRRDSSGETQYF.

This clonotype was counted only a few times. The V gene is TRBV12-3 or TRBV12-4, the J gene TRBJ2-1, with D hard to call. The CDR3 runs to 13 residues. Trimming stripped 2 bases from V and 7 bases from J, with 9 bases between. CDR3 amino acids: CASSLSSFNEQFF. The CDR3 DNA sequence: TGTGCCAGCAGTTTAAGTAGCTTTAATGAGCAGTTCTTC.

This clonotype was observed a handful of times. The chain carries TRBV20-1 and TRBJ2-5, with D possibly being TRBD1 or TRBD2 (5 bases each). V was pared by 5 bases and J by 5 bases, with 12 bases between. Germline assignment: CDR1 DFQATT and CDR2 SNEGSKA (reference sequence). The CDR3 totals 12 residues. This CDR3 is CSAWDRTETQYF. The CDR3 nucleotides read TGCAGTGCTTGGGACCGAACCGAGACCCAGTACTTC.

The V and J genes are TRBV5-1 and TRBJ2-3; TRBD2 matches 7 bases. The CDR3 is 14 residues long. V lost 7 bases and J lost 5; bases outside the gene matches: 10. CDR1 and CDR2 from the germline V gene are SGHRS and YFSETQ. CDR3 in amino acids: CASRWSGKEDTQYF. The DNA for the CDR3 is TGCGCCAGCCGGTGGAGCGGGAAGGAAGATACGCAGTATTTT.

This chain joins TRBV5-4 and TRBJ2-7; 14 nucleotides align to TRBD2. The junction had 7 bases not matched to a gene; V was cut back by 4 bases and J by 7 bases. CDR3 size: 15 residues. Germline V gene data show CDR1 as SGHNT and CDR2 as YYREEE (reference sequence). CDR3 loop: CASSAPGLAGAEQYF. The CDR3 nucleotides are TGTGCCAGCAGCGCACCGGGACTAGCGGGGGCTGAGCAGTACTTC.

The chain links TRBV29-1 to TRBJ1-3, with D tentatively TRBD1 (5 bases). This CDR3 has 15 residues. Germline V gives CDR1 SQVTM, CDR2 ANQGSEA. V was shortened by 7 bases and J by 0 bases, with 16 bases between the two germline ends. CDR3 sequence: CSAGMTASSGNTIYF. As DNA, the CDR3 is TGCAGCGCCGGGATGACAGCGAGCTCTGGAAACACCATATATTTT.

The CDR3 nucleotides read TGTGCCAGCAGTTACCAGGGCGGCAGGGGTGCTGGTTCACCCCTCCACTTT. Protein product: CASSYQGGRGAGSPLHF. The J gene is TRBJ1-6, the V gene TRBV6-5; TRBD1 might be the D (6 bases). Germline-derived CDR1 and CDR2 are MNHEY and SVGAGI. Between the trimmed V and J ends, which lost 2 bases and 9 bases, there was a span of 20 bases. The CDR3 covers 17 residues.

This clonotype has at least ten counts. The rearrangement joins TRBV6-5 to TRBJ1-4; 8 nucleotides align to TRBD1. The V gene's germline CDR1 is MNHEY and CDR2 SVGAGI. The CDR3 spans 14 residues. V shed 5 bases, J shed 6 bases, and the junction held 5 bases outside the gene matches. The CDR3 region is CASSLTGQDEKLFF. Here the CDR3 DNA reads TGTGCCAGCAGTCTCACGGGACAGGATGAAAAACTGTTTTTT.

This clonotype was seen many times. This rearrangement joins TRBV7-6 to TRBJ2-7; possibly TRBD1 for D (5 bases). The CDR3 is 14 amino acids. Trimming shortened V by 2 bases and J by 3 bases, and 11 bases separated the two germline ends. CDR1 is SGHVS, CDR2 FNYEAQ, per germline. The CDR3 loop reads CASSLRGPGYEQYF. CDR3 DNA sequence: TGTGCCAGCAGCTTAAGGGGCCCAGGCTACGAGCAGTACTTC.